The source of this TCR beta chain is a study of shared clonotypes between healthy human individuals. Overall study context: CD4 naive cells filled three plates per donor, CD4 memory three, CD8 naive two and CD8 memory one. Whole-study results and caveats: Rarefaction curves obtained for sorted subsets showed sequencing incomplete despite large depth.

Looked up from germline, CDR1 is LGHNA and CDR2 is YNFKEQ. The CDR3 spans 18 residues. The junction had 16 bases not matched to a gene; V was cut back by 4 bases and J by 5 bases. Every subset's genomic DNA went evenly onto several immunoSEQ plates. Method: immunoSEQ multiplex PCR; TCRdb's copy keeps in-frame clones and lacks some. The sample consists of fewer than 3 million clones, 85% to 95% of them appearing once. To note about this clone: Antigen unknown.

This clonotype originated in a young man in good health. Some clones in this sample may be carry-over from other donors' samples. Sequenced material: naive CD4+ T cells from PBMCs. Subset noted: CD45RA+ positively selected. The chain recombines TRBV4-2 with TRBJ1-2; 10 nucleotides agree with TRBD1. The CDR3 sequence is CASSLRTGGSVTGYGYTF. The CDR3 nucleotides read TGTGCCAGCAGCCTTAGGACAGGGGGGAGTGTAACGGGGTATGGCTACACCTTC.